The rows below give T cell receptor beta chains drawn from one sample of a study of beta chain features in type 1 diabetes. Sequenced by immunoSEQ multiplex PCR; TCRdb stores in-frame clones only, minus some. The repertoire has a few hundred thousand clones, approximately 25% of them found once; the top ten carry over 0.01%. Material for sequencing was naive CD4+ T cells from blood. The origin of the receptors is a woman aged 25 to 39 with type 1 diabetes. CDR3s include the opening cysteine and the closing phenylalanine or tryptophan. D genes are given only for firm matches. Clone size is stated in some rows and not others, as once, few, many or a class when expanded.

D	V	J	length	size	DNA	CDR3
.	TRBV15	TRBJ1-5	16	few	TGTGCCACCAGCAGAGTGGGTTTAGGGGCAGGTCAGCCCCAGCATTTT	CATSRVGLGAGQPQHF
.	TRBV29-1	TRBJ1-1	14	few	TGCAGCGTAGGACAGAGGGTTATGAACACTGAAGCTTTCTTT	CSVGQRVMNTEAFF
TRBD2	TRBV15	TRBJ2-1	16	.	TGTGCCACCAGCAGAGCGGGAGGGACAATTTACAATGAGCAGTTCTTC	CATSRAGGTIYNEQFF
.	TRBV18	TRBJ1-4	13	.	TGTGCCAGCTCACCACCATCTAGTGAAAAACTGTTTTTT	CASSPPSSEKLFF
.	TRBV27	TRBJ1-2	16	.	TGTGCCAGCAGTTCACCGACAGATTCGGGGGGCTATGGCTACACCTTC	CASSSPTDSGGYGYTF
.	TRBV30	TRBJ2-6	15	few	TGTGCCTGGAGTCAGGGGCCAGCTGGGGCCAACGTCCTGACTTTC	CAWSQGPAGANVLTF
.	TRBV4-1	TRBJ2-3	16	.	TGCGCCAGCAGCCAAGATGGAGGTGCGGGGACAGATACGCAGTATTTT	CASSQDGGAGTDTQYF
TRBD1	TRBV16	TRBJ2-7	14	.	TGTGCCAGCAGCCTGTACAGGGGCTCCTACGAGCAGTACTTC	CASSLYRGSYEQYF
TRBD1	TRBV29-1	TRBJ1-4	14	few	TGCAGCGTTGAAAATTCAGGGGGTAATGAAAAACTGTTTTTT	CSVENSGGNEKLFF
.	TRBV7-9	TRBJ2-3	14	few	TGTGCCAGCAGCTTCGGTTTTAGCACAGATACGCAGTATTTT	CASSFGFSTDTQYF
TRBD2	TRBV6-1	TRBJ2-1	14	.	TGTGCCAGCAGTGAAGCAGGACGGGAGGGCCAAGAGTTCTTC	CASSEAGREGQEFF
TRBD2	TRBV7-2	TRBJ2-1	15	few	TGTGCCAGCAGCTTAGTAGGGACTACTTACAATGAGCAGTTCTTC	CASSLVGTTYNEQFF
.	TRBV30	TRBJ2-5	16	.	TGTGCCTGGAGTGTAGGGCAGCAGGGCTTTCAAGAGACCCAGTACTTC	CAWSVGQQGFQETQYF
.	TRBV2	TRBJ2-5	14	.	TGTGCCAGCAGTGATGGCGGAAACCAAGAGACCCAGTACTTC	CASSDGGNQETQYF
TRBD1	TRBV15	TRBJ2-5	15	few	TGTGCCACCAGCAGAGATCGGGGACAGCAAGAGACCCAGTACTTC	CATSRDRGQQETQYF
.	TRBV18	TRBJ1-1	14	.	TGTGCCAGCTCACGGGGGGGGTTGAACACTGAAGCTTTCTTT	CASSRGGLNTEAFF
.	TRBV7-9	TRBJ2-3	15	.	TGTGCCAGCAGCTTAGTCAGGGGAAGATCAGATACGCAGTATTTT	CASSLVRGRSDTQYF
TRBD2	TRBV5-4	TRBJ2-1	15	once	TGTGCCAGCAGCTTGGCGACTAGCGGTCACAATGAGCAGTTCTTC	CASSLATSGHNEQFF
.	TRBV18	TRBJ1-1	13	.	TGTGCCAGCTCACCACTGGGGGGGACTGAAGCTTTCTTT	CASSPLGGTEAFF
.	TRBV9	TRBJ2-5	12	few	TGTGCCAGCAGCGCACAGGGTTCGGCCCAGTACTTC	CASSAQGSAQYF
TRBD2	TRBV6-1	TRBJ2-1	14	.	TGTGCCAGCCTGGGGACTAGGTTTTACAATGAGCAGTTCTTC	CASLGTRFYNEQFF
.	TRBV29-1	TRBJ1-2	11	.	TGCAGCGTTTGGTCAGACTATGGCTACACCTTC	CSVWSDYGYTF
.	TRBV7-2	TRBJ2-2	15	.	TGTGCCAGCAGCTTAGTCTTGGGGCAAACCGGGGAGCTGTTTTTT	CASSLVLGQTGELFF
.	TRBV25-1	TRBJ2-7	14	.	TGTGCCAGCAGTGACGTAGCCACCTCCTACGAGCAGTACTTC	CASSDVATSYEQYF
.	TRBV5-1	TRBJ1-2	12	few	TGCGCCAGCAGCACAGACAGCTATGGCTACACCTTC	CASSTDSYGYTF
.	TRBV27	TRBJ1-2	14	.	TGTGCCAGCAGTTTGGGGGGGGCGCACTATGGCTACACCTTC	CASSLGGAHYGYTF
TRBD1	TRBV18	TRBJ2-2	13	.	TGTGCCAGCTCCGGACAGGGTACCGGGGAGCTGTTTTTT	CASSGQGTGELFF